This TCR beta chain was observed in a study of blood T cell repertoires in COVID-19. Study-wide background: Both acute and convalescent COVID-19 samples were obtained from the United States, Italy and Spain. Nucleic acid was either cDNA or gDNA, and it came from T cells, B-cell-depleted T cells, or PBMCs.

As processed by the authors: From reference gene primer amplification, estimates of nucleated cell counts were derived. The method was immunoSEQ multiplex PCR; TCRdb's version includes in-frame clones alone and lacks a portion of them. The V and J calls and clone size come from that table; D and trimming were worked out from the DNA. The sample records about 250,000 clones, about four fifths being singletons. Assignments of participants to cohorts depended upon their own reported clinical history. Unmatched junction bases numbered 9, after V lost 3 bases and J lost 6 bases. Germline-derived CDR1 and CDR2 are SGHNT and YENEEA. This CDR3 region has 16 residues.

V is TRBV11-3 and J is TRBJ2-3, with TRBD2 matching 10 bases. The sequenced material came from PBMCs or T cells enriched from blood (not recorded which). The clonotype comes from a man in his forties who had been exposed to COVID-19. The CDR3, as DNA: TGTGCCAGCAGCTTCGGACTAGCGGTAGGGGTGGATACGCAGTATTTT. Amino acid sequence: CASSFGLAVGVDTQYF. The entire variable domain, with the rest obtained from reference TRBV11-3 and TRBJ2-3, is as follows: EAGVVQSPRYKIIEKKQPVAFWCNPISGHNTLYWYLQNLGQGPELLIRYENEEAVDDSQLPKDRFSAERLKGVDSTLKIQPAELGDSAVYLCASSFGLAVGVDTQYFGPGTRLTVL.